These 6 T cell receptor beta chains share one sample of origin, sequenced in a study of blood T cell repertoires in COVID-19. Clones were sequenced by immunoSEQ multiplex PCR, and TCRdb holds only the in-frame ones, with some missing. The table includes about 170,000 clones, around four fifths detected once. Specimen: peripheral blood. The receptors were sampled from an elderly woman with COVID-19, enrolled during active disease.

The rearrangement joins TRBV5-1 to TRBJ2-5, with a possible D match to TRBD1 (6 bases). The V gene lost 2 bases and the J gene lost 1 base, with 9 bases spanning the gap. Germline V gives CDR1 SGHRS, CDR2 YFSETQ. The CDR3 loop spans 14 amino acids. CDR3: CASSLGQPQETQYF. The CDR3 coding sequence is TGCGCCAGCAGCTTAGGACAGCCCCAAGAGACCCAGTACTTC.

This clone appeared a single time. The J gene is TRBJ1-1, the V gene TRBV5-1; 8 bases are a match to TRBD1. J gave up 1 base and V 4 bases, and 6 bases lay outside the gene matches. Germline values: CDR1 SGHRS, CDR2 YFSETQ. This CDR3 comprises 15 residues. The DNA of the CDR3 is TGCGCCAGCAGCGGCCAGGGGGCTGGGAACACTGAAGCTTTCTTT. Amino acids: CASSGQGAGNTEAFF.

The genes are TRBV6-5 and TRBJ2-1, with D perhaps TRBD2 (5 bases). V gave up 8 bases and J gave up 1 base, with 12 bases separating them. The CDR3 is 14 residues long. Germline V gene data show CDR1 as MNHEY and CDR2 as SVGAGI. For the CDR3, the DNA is TGTGCCAGCGGGCACGGAGGTTCCTACAATGAGCAGTTCTTC. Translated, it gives CASGHGGSYNEQFF.

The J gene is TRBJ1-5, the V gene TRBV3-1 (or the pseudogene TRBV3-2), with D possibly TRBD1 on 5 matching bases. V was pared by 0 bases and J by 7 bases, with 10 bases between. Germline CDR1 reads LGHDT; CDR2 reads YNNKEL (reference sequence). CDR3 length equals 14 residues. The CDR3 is CASSQEGGGQPQHF. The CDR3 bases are TGTGCCAGCAGCCAAGAGGGGGGTGGGCAGCCCCAGCATTTT.

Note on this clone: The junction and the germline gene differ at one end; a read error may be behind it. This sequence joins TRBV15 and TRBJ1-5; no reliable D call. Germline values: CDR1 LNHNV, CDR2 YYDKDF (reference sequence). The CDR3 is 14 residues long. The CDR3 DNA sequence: TGTGCCACCAGCAGAGGGCAAAACAATCGGCCCCAGCATTTT. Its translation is CATSRGQNNRPQHF.

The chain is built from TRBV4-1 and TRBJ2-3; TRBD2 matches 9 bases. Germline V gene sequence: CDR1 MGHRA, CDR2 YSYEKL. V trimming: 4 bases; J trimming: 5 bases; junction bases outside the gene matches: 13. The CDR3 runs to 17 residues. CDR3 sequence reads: CASSRQRGRGGGDTQYF. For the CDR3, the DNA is TGCGCCAGCAGCCGACAAAGGGGGCGGGGGGGCGGAGATACGCAGTATTTT.